What follows are 27 T cell receptor beta chains derived from one specimen sequenced in a study of OX40 agonist ivuxolimab in advanced cancers. Sequencing was performed with immunoSEQ multiplex PCR; in TCRdb, only in-frame clones are kept and a portion is missing. Of 69,000 or so clones detected, around 80% appear once; the ten largest clones hold approximately 5.1%. The input for sequencing was CD4+ or CD8+ T cells sorted from blood, taken in a trial of the OX40 agonist ivuxolimab. All receptors derive from an adult with an advanced solid tumor such as melanoma, head and neck, liver or kidney cancer.

The V and J genes are TRBV10-3 and TRBJ2-3, with D perhaps matching TRBD1 or TRBD2 (5 bases each). The germline V gene has CDR1 ENHRY and CDR2 SYGVKD. The germline V and J ends were trimmed by 0 bases and 6 bases, with 10 bases remaining between them. This CDR3 region has 14 residues. Here the CDR3 reads CAISESRGQDTQYF. The CDR3 DNA reads as TGTGCCATCAGTGAGTCGAGGGGCCAGGATACGCAGTATTTT.

J is TRBJ2-3 and V is TRBV9, with 12 bases identical to TRBD2. Trimming removed 7 bases from V and 1 base from J; junction bases left unmatched: 4. Germline CDR1 and CDR2: SGDLS and YYNGEE. The CDR3 is 15 residues long. The CDR3 is CASARLAGGTDTQYF. CDR3 coding DNA: TGTGCCAGCGCTAGACTAGCGGGAGGCACAGATACGCAGTATTTT.

The chain combines TRBV5-4 with TRBJ2-3; 8 nucleotides line up with TRBD2. With V trimmed by 0 bases and J by 4 bases, 4 bases remained unmatched. This CDR3 is built from 15 residues. In germline, CDR1 is SGHNT, CDR2 YYREEE (reference sequence). DNA for the CDR3: TGTGCCAGCAGCTTGGCGGGAGGGAGTCCAGATACGCAGTATTTT. Protein sequence: CASSLAGGSPDTQYF. The full variable domain, its missing parts supplied by reference TRBV5-4 and TRBJ2-3, is ETGVTQSPTHLIKTRGQQVTLRCSSQSGHNTVSWYQQALGQGPQFIFQYYREEENGRGNFPPRFSGLQFPNYSSELNVNALELDDSALYLCASSLAGGSPDTQYFGPGTRLTVL.

The rearrangement uses TRBV5-4 and TRBJ2-2, with 7 nucleotides matching TRBD1. Germline-derived CDR1 and CDR2 are SGHNT and YYREEE (reference sequence). Unmatched junction bases numbered 7, after V lost 4 bases and J lost 4 bases. The CDR3 has 15 residues. CDR3 sequence (DNA): TGTGCCAGCAGCACCGGGGACAGTTTCACCGGGGAGCTGTTTTTT. Amino acids: CASSTGDSFTGELFF.

V and J are TRBV18 and TRBJ2-3; 10 bases agree with TRBD2. This CDR3 region has 14 residues. Germline CDR1 reads KGHSH; CDR2 reads LQKENI. V lost 3 bases to trimming and J lost 9 bases; unmatched junction nucleotides: 6. DNA of the CDR3: TGTGCCAGCTCACCCCTCGAGCGGGGGGGGACGCAGTATTTT. As protein: CASSPLERGGTQYF.

The chain uses TRBV4-2 and TRBJ1-1; no clear D gene. Between the trimmed V and J ends, which lost 0 bases and 1 base, there was a span of 9 bases. CDR1 LGHNA and CDR2 YNFKEQ come from the germline V gene. The CDR3 has 15 amino acids. The CDR3 reads CASSQEVGPNTEAFF. The CDR3 DNA follows: TGTGCCAGCAGCCAAGAAGTTGGACCGAACACTGAAGCTTTCTTT.

V usage is TRBV28 and J usage is TRBJ2-2; D unclear. V lost 3 bases to trimming and J lost 1 base, with 9 bases between them. Germline CDR1 MDHEN, CDR2 SYDVKM. The CDR3 length is 15 residues. The CDR3 DNA reads as TGTGCCAGCAGTTTCGGACGAATGAACACCGGGGAGCTGTTTTTT. This gives the protein CASSFGRMNTGELFF.

The gene calls are TRBV7-2 and TRBJ1-4, with D tentatively TRBD1 (6 bases). CDR1 SGHTA and CDR2 FQGNSA come from the germline V gene. CDR3 length: 13 residues. V lost 1 base and J 12 bases, leaving 12 bases between the germline ends. The CDR3 DNA reads TGTGCCAGCAGCTTAGATCGGGGGGCGGAACTGTTTTTT. Amino acids: CASSLDRGAELFF.

This rearrangement joins TRBV28 to TRBJ2-6, with TRBD1 matching over 10 bases. Germline V lookup: CDR1 MDHEN, CDR2 SYDVKM. The junction had 4 bases not matched to a gene; V was cut back by 5 bases and J by 0 bases. This CDR3 has 17 residues. The CDR3 here is CASSPGQGGSGANVLTF. The DNA for the CDR3 is TGTGCCAGCAGTCCCGGACAGGGGGGCTCTGGGGCCAACGTCCTGACTTTC.

This chain connects TRBV5-5 to TRBJ2-2; D is perhaps TRBD2 (5 bases). The length of the CDR3 is 15 residues. Germline assignment: CDR1 SGHKS and CDR2 YYEKEE (reference sequence). Trimming removed 4 bases from V and 4 bases from J, with 14 bases in between. CDR3 amino acids: CASSLWSLATGELFF. For the CDR3, the DNA is TGTGCCAGCAGCCTTTGGAGCCTAGCCACCGGGGAGCTGTTTTTT.

This clone was seen more than once but under ten times. V and J are TRBV12-5 and TRBJ2-1, with D unresolved. CDR1 and CDR2 (germline): LGHNT, FRNRAP. The CDR3 extends over 16 amino acids. V was clipped by 0 bases and J by 6 bases, with 15 bases between them. The CDR3 region is CASGLVRNSMVNEQFF. The DNA of the CDR3 is TGTGCTAGTGGTTTGGTACGTAATAGCATGGTCAATGAGCAGTTCTTC.

The V and J genes are TRBV5-8 and TRBJ2-5, with a weak D call TRBD1 (6 bases). V was cut by 4 bases and J by 1 base, with 17 bases left in between. This CDR3 has 16 amino acids. CDR1 is SGHTS and CDR2 is YDEGEE in the germline V gene. CDR3 in DNA: TGTGCCAGCAGCCCGAGACTTGGACAGTTCCAAGAGACCCAGTACTTC. Amino acid sequence: CASSPRLGQFQETQYF.

The chain combines TRBV5-5 with TRBJ1-5; D is undetermined. The V end lost 0 bases, the J end lost 0 bases, and 16 bases lay between the germline ends. Looked up from germline, CDR1 is SGHKS and CDR2 is YYEKEE (reference sequence). This CDR3 contains 18 residues. CDR3 nucleotides: TGTGCCAGCAGCTTGGTTATGAGCAGTCGATATAGCAATCAGCCCCAGCATTTT. Translated: CASSLVMSSRYSNQPQHF.

V is TRBV5-6 and J is TRBJ2-7; D is possibly TRBD1 or TRBD2 (5 bases each). The germline CDR1 and CDR2 sequences are SGHDT and YYEEEE. This CDR3 has 12 residues. V was clipped by 4 bases and J by 6 bases, with 11 bases between them. For the CDR3, the DNA is TGTGCCAGCAGCAGGTGGGGGATCGAGCAGTACTTC. It codes for CASSRWGIEQYF. Based on the CDR3 plus reference TRBV5-6 and TRBJ2-7, the full variable domain is DAGVTQSPTHLIKTRGQQVTLRCSPKSGHDTVSWYQQALGQGPQFIFQYYEEEERQRGNFPDRFSGHQFPNYSSELNVNALLLGDSALYLCASSRWGIEQYFGPGTRLTVT.

The rearrangement joins TRBV7-2 to TRBJ1-4; perhaps TRBD1 as D (6 bases). The CDR3 sequence is 14 residues long. Trimming left V 4 bases short and J 7 bases short, with 13 bases between. Germline V gene data show CDR1 as SGHTA and CDR2 as FQGNSA. The DNA for the CDR3 is TGTGCCAGCAGCTACAGGGTTGGAGGTGAAAAACTGTTTTTT. Translating it yields CASSYRVGGEKLFF.

V is TRBV6-1 and J is TRBJ1-6; no reliable D call. Deletions cut 5 bases from V and 8 bases from J, with 13 bases between. This CDR3 comprises 14 residues. The germline V gene has CDR1 MNHNS and CDR2 SASEGT. CDR3 sequence: CASSPGLGYSPLHF. In DNA, the CDR3 is TGTGCCAGCAGTCCCGGGCTGGGGTATTCACCCCTCCACTTT.

V and J are TRBV6-5 and TRBJ2-7; D might be TRBD1 (5 bases). The V and J ends lost 0 bases and 0 bases respectively, with 9 bases between them. This CDR3 comprises 15 residues. Germline V lookup: CDR1 MNHEY, CDR2 SVGAGI. CDR3 protein: CASSYSGVGSYEQYF. The CDR3, as DNA: TGTGCCAGCAGTTACTCAGGGGTCGGCTCCTACGAGCAGTACTTC.

Turning to this clone: The sample has other DNA sequences that encode this CDR3 too. This chain joins TRBV6-6 and TRBJ1-3; D remains ambiguous. The V gene's germline CDR1 is MNHNY and CDR2 SVGAGI (reference sequence). This CDR3 is built from 16 residues. Between the trimmed V and J ends, which lost 0 bases and 0 bases, there was a span of 9 bases. In nucleotides, the CDR3 is TGTGCCAGCAGTTACTCGATAGTATCCTCTGGAAACACCATATATTTT. Protein sequence: CASSYSIVSSGNTIYF.

This chain's CDR3 is CASSVILEQYF. The CDR3 nucleotides are TGTGCCAGCAGCGTAATATTGGAGCAGTATTTT. The chain is built from TRBV7-9 and TRBJ2-3; D is uncertain. Trimming left V 5 bases short and J 11 bases short, with 11 bases between. The CDR3 has 11 residues. Per germline, CDR1 SEHNR and CDR2 FQNEAQ (reference sequence).

This chain links TRBV15 with TRBJ1-5; D is undetermined. This CDR3 spans 12 amino acids. Germline V gene sequence: CDR1 LNHNV, CDR2 YYDKDF (reference sequence). The V and J ends lost 0 bases and 9 bases respectively, with 6 bases between them. The CDR3 spells CATSRDGLPQHF. CDR3 coding DNA: TGTGCCACCAGCAGAGATGGTTTGCCCCAGCATTTT.

The CDR3 loop reads CASKPGGATSTDTQYF. CDR3 nucleotides: TGTGCCAGCAAGCCAGGGGGAGCTACTAGCACAGATACGCAGTATTTT. The rearrangement uses TRBV28 and TRBJ2-3, with TRBD1 matching 7 bases. This CDR3 contains 16 residues. Trimming took 7 bases from V and 0 from J; bases not matched to a gene: 10. Germline V gene lookup returns CDR1 MDHEN and CDR2 SYDVKM.

The chain has TRBV6-5 and TRBJ1-1, with D hard to call. The CDR3 totals 12 residues. Germline-derived CDR1 and CDR2 are MNHEY and SVGAGI. The germline V and J ends were trimmed by 4 bases and 7 bases, with 10 bases remaining between them. CDR3 nucleotides: TGTGCCAGCAGTTCCGAAGGGTTTGAAGCTTTCTTT. Its protein is CASSSEGFEAFF.

This chain joins TRBV5-6 and TRBJ2-5; 7 nucleotides agree with TRBD2. The trim removed 1 base at V and 0 bases at J, leaving 6 bases unmatched. Germline CDR1 and CDR2: SGHDT and YYEEEE. There are 16 residues in the CDR3. CDR3 in amino acids: CASSLFASGNQETQYF. CDR3 nucleotides: TGTGCCAGCAGCTTGTTCGCGAGCGGGAACCAAGAGACCCAGTACTTC.

The chain joins TRBV7-3 to TRBJ2-3; TRBD1 matches at 8 bases. CDR1 and CDR2 from the germline V gene are SGHTA and FQGTGA. CDR3 length: 15 residues. V gave up 3 bases and J gave up 0 bases; unmatched junction bases: 2. CDR3 residues: CASSLGTGSTDTQYF. The CDR3 DNA is TGTGCCAGCAGCTTGGGGACAGGTAGCACAGATACGCAGTATTTT.

V gene TRBV4-2 combines with J gene TRBJ2-7, with unresolved D. Per germline, CDR1 LGHNA and CDR2 YNFKEQ. The ends were cut back, 1 base at V and 1 base at J, with 14 bases in the middle. The CDR3 runs 16 residues. CDR3 in DNA: TGTGCCAGCAGCCAAGTGGGGTTGACCGATTCCTACGAGCAGTACTTC. Translation gives CASSQVGLTDSYEQYF.

In the case of this clone: One end of the junction fails to match germline, which may point to a read error. V is TRBV10-3 and J is TRBJ1-3; 9 nucleotides match TRBD1. Per the germline V gene, CDR1 is ENHRY and CDR2 is SYGVKD. The CDR3 is made up of 17 amino acids. The CDR3 spells CAIRPRDRDLSENTIYF. CDR3 bases: TGTGCCATCAGGCCCCGGGACAGGGACCTCTCTGAAAACACCATATATTTT.

V gene TRBV19 combines with J gene TRBJ2-7, with 8 bases fitting TRBD1. This CDR3 is built from 12 residues. The V segment lost 10 bases and the J segment 3 bases; nucleotides outside the gene matches: 5. Per germline, CDR1 LNHDA and CDR2 SQIVND (reference sequence). CDR3: CATRDRNYEQYF. Here the CDR3 DNA reads TGTGCCACCCGGGACAGGAACTACGAGCAGTACTTC.